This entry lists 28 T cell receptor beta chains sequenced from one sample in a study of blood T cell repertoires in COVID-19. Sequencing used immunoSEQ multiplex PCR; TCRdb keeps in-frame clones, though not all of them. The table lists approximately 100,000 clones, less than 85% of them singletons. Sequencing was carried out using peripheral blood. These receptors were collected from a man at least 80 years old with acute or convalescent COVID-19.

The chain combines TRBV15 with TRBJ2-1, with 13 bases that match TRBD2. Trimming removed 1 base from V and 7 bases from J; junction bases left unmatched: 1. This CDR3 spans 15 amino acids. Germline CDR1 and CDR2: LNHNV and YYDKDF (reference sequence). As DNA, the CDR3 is TGTGCCACCAGCAGAGGGACTAGCGGGAGTAATGAGCAGTTCTTC. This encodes CATSRGTSGSNEQFF.

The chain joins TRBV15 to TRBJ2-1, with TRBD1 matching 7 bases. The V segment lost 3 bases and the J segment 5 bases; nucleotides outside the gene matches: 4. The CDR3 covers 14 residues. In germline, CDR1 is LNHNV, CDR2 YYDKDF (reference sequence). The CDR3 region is CATSRGDSNNEQFF. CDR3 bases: TGTGCCACCAGCAGGGGGGACAGTAACAATGAGCAGTTCTTC.

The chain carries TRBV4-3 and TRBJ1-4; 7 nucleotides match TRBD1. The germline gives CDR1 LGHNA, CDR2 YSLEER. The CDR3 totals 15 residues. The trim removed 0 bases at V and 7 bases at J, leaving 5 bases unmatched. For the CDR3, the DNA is TGCGCCAGCAGCCAAGATAGGGGGACAGTTGAAAAACTGTTTTTT. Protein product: CASSQDRGTVEKLFF.

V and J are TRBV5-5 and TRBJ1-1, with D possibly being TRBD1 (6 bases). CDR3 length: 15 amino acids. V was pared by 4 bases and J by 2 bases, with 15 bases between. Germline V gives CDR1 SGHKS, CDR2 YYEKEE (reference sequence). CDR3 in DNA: TGTGCCAGCAGCGAAACCGGGACACCTAACACTGAAGCTTTCTTT. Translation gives CASSETGTPNTEAFF.

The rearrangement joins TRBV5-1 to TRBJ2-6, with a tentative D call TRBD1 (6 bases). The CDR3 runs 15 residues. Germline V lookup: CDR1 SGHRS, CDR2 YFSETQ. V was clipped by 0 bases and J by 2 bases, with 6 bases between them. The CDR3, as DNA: TGCGCCAGCAGCTTGGACAGGGCTGGGGCCAACGTCCTGACTTTC. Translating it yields CASSLDRAGANVLTF.

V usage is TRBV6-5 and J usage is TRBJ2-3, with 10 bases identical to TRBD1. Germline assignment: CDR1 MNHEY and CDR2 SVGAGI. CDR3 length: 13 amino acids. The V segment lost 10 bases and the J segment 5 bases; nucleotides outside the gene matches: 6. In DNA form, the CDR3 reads TGTGCCACCGACAGGGGGCTGAGAGATACGCAGTATTTT. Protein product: CATDRGLRDTQYF.

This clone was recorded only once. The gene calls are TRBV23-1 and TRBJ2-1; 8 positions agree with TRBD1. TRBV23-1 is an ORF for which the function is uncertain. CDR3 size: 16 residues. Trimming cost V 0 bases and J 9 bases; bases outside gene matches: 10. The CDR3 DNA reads TGCGCCAGCAGTCAATCCCGGACAGGGAGTGCATGTGAGCAGTTCTTC. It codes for CASSQSRTGSACEQFF.

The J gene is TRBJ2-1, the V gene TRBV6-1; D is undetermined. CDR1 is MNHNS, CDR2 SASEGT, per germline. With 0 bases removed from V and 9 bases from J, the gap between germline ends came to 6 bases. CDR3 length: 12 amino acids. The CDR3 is CASSEAPSEQFF. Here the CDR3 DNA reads TGTGCCAGCAGTGAAGCCCCTAGTGAGCAGTTCTTC.

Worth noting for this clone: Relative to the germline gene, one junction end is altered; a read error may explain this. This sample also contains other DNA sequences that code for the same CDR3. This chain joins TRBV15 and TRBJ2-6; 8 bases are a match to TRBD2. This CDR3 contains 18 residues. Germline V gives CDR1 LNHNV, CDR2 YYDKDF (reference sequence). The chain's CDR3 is CATSRDPGGLTGANVLTF. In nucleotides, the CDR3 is TGCGCCACCAGCAGAGATCCGGGGGGGTTAACTGGGGCCAACGTCCTGACTTTC. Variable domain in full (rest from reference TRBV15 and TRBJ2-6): DAMVIQNPRYQVTQFGKPVTLSCSQTLNHNVMYWYQQKSSQAPKLLFHYYDKDFNNEADTPDNFQSRRPNTSFCFLDIRSPGLGDTAMYLCATSRDPGGLTGANVLTFGAGSRLTVL.

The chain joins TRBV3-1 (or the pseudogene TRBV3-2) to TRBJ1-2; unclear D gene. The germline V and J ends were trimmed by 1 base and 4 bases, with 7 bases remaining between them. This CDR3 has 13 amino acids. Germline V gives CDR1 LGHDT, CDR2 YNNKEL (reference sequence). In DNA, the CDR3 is TGTGCCAGCAGCCAAGTAGCCACCTATGGCTACACCTTC. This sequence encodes CASSQVATYGYTF.

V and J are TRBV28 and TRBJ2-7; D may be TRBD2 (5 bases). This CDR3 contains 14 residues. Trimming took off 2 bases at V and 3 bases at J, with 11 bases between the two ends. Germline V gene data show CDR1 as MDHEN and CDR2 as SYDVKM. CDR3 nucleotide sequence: TGTGCCAGCAGTTTAGCCGGGAACCTCTACGAGCAGTACTTC. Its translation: CASSLAGNLYEQYF.

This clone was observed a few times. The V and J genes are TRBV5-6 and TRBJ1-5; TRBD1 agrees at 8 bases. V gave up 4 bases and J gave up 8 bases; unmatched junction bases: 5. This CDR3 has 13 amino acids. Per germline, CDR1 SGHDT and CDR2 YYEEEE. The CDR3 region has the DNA TGTGCCAGCAGCAGGACAGGGCTGGAGCCCCAGCATTTT. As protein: CASSRTGLEPQHF.

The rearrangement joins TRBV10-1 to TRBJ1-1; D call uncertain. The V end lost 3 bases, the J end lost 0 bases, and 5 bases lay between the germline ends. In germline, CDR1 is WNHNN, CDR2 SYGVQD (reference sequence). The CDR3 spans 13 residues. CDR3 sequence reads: CASSEAVNTEAFF. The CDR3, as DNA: TGCGCCAGCAGTGAAGCCGTGAACACTGAAGCTTTCTTT.

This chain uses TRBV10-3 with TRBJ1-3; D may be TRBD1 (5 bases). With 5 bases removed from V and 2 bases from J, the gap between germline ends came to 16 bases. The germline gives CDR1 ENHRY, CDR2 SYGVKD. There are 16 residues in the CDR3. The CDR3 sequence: CAISTDSTPAGNTIYF. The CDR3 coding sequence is TGTGCCATCAGTACCGACAGTACTCCGGCTGGAAACACCATATATTTT.

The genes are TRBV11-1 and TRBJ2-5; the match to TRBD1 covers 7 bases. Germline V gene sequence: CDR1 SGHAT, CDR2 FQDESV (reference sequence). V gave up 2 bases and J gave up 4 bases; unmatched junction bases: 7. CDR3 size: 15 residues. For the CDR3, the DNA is TGTGCCAGCAGCTTATTCCAACAGGGGTTAGAGACCCAGTACTTC. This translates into CASSLFQQGLETQYF.

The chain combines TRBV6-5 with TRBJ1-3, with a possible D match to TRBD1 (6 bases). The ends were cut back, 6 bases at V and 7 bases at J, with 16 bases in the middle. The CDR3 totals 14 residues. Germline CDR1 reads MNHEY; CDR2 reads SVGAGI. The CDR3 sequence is CASRSTGKSNTIYF. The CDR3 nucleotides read TGTGCCAGCAGGTCTACAGGGAAGAGTAACACCATATATTTT.

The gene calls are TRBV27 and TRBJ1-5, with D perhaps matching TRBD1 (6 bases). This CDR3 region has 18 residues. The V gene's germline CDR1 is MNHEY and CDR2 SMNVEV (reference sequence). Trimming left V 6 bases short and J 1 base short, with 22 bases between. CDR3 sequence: CASSSTTTGFGSNQPQHF. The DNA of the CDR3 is TGTGCCAGCAGCTCCACCACAACAGGGTTCGGGAGCAATCAGCCCCAGCATTTT.

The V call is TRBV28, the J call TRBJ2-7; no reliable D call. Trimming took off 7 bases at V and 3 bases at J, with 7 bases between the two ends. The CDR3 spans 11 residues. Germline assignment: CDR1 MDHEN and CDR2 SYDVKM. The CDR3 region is CASTSFYEQYF. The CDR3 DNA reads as TGTGCCAGCACCTCTTTCTACGAGCAGTACTTC.

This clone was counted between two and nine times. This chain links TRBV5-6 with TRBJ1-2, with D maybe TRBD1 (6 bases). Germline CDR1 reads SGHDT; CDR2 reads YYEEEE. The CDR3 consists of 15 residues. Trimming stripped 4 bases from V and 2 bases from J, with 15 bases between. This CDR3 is CASSPLRTENYGYTF. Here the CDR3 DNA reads TGTGCCAGCAGCCCACTGAGGACAGAAAACTATGGCTACACCTTC.

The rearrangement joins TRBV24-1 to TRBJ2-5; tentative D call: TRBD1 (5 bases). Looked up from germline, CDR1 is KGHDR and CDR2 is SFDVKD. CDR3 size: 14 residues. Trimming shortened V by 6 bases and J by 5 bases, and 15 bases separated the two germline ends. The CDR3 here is CATSKDTNRETQYF. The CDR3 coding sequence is TGTGCCACCAGTAAGGACACCAACAGGGAGACCCAGTACTTC.

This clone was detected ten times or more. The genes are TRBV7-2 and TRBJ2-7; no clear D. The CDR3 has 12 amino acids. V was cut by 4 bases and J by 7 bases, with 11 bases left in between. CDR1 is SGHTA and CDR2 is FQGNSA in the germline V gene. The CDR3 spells CASSWSFREQYF. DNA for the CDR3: TGTGCCAGCAGCTGGAGTTTCCGTGAGCAGTACTTC.

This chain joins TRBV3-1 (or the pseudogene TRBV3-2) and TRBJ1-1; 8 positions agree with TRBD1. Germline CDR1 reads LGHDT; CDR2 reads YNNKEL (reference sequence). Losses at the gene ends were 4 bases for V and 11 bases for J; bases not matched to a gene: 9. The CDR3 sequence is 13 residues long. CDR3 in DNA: TGTGCCAGCAGCCGAAGAGACAGGGGCAAGGCTTTCTTT. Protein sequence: CASSRRDRGKAFF.

The CDR3 DNA follows: TGCGCCAGCAGTCACCCTCCTCAGGGGGCGGGGGAAAAACTGTTTTTT. This translates into CASSHPPQGAGEKLFF. The genes are TRBV23-1 and TRBJ1-4; TRBD1 aligns across 8 bases. TRBV23-1 is known as an ORF, though its function is uncertain. The trim removed 3 bases at V and 8 bases at J, leaving 11 bases unmatched. This CDR3 comprises 16 residues.

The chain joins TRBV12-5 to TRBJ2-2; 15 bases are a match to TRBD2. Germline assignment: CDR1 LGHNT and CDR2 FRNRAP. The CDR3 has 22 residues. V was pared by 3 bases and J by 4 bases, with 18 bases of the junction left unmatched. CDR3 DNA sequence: TGTGCTAGTGGTTTCCTCCCCACAATTAGGACTAGCGGGAGGGCCCTCACCGGGGAGCTGTTTTTT. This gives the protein CASGFLPTIRTSGRALTGELFF.

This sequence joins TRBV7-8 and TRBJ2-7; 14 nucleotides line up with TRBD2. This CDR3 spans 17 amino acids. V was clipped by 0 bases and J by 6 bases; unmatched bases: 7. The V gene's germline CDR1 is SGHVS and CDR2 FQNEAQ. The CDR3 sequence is CASSLALMGLAGVEQYF. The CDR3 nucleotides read TGTGCCAGCAGCTTAGCGCTGATGGGACTAGCGGGAGTCGAGCAGTACTTC.

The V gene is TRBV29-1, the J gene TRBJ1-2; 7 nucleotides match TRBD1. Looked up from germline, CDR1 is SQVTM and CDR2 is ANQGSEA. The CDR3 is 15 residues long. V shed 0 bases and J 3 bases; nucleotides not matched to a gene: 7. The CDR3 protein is CSVEDPDREDYGYTF. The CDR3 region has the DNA TGCAGCGTTGAAGATCCCGACAGGGAGGACTATGGCTACACCTTC.

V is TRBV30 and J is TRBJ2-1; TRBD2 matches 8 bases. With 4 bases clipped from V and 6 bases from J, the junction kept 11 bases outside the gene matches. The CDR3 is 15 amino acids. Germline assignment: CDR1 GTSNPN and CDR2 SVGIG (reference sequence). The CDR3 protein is CAWTGWVAGPNEQFF. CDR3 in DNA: TGTGCCTGGACCGGTTGGGTAGCGGGGCCCAATGAGCAGTTCTTC.

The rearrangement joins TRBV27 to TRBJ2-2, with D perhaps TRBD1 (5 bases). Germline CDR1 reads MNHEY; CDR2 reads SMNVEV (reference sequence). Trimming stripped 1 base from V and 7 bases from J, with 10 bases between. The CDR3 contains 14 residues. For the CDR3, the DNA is TGTGCCAGCAGTTTATGGCTGGGGCTCGGGGAGCTGTTTTTT. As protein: CASSLWLGLGELFF.